The sequence of this T cell receptor (beta chain) was determined in a study of prognosis after radiotherapy for stage I lung cancer. Germline V gene sequence: CDR1 SGHNT, CDR2 YYREEE (reference sequence). The CDR3 is 13 amino acids. The V and J ends lost 5 bases and 4 bases respectively, with 12 bases between them. This clonotype has just a few counts. Starting from genomic DNA, TCR beta CDR3 was amplified through two-round multiplex PCR. Used in first-round PCR were primers specific to each TRBV and TRBJ gene. MiXCR, applied by TCRdb to the multiplex PCR reads, yields one record per CDR3 protein. The repertoire consists of fewer than 15,000 distinct CDR3 sequences, with approximately 40% occurring once and the leading ten covering around 40%.

The sequence derives from a donor aged 50 or older with non-small cell lung cancer. The source was PBMCs, collected before or after stereotactic body radiation therapy (not recorded which). The V gene is TRBV5-4, the J gene TRBJ2-5, with TRBD1 as a possible D gene (6 bases). The CDR3 sequence is CASSRDIGETQYF. The CDR3 DNA reads as TGTGCCAGCAGTCGGGACATCGGAGAGACCCAGTACTTC.